This TCR beta chain was identified during a study of T cell responses to AZD1222 COVID-19 vaccine (dated by TCRdb to the early 2020s). As for the study more broadly: AZD1222 recipients with second doses at about 4 weeks or about 12 weeks were pooled, because spike-specific TCR depth and breadth did not differ between schedules. TCR sequencing covered 233 trial participants: about 210 given two doses of AZD1222 and approximately 26 given two doses of MenACWY control vaccine. Enrollment into the trials was organized by age into subgroups of 18-55, 56-69 and 70-plus years, and those subgroups contained roughly 140, 27 and 60 TCR-sequenced participants, respectively. The paper's findings and limits, for the study overall: Most participants were white British and females outnumbered males, and the authors suggested that clonal diversity may have been underestimated. Conclusions about previously exposed vaccinees are limited because only five or six AZD1222 recipients were SARS-CoV-2 seropositive at baseline. Vaccine-associated CD4 TCRs spanned the whole spike protein, with dominant responses in regions 160-218 and 743-854. In the small 56-69-year group, the increase in depth fell short of significance, most likely because of low power. Reportedly, close to half of the unique spike-specific TCRs recognized epitopes lying outside the regions that are mutated in the B.1.351 and B.1.1.7 variants. Spike-specific TCR breadth and depth rose significantly after two AZD1222 doses compared with day 0 and with MenACWY recipients. Because no day 14 peak-response samples were available, the repertoires could be characterized only after the peak T cell response.

The CDR3 regions of human TCRbeta chains were analyzed by immunosequencing. On the study's bioinformatics: TCRs in the repertoires were matched against a reference library of SARS-CoV-2-specific TCRs that had been generated with the MIRA antigen-specificity platform. Breadth meant the fraction of unique TCRs that were SARS-CoV-2-associated, whereas depth meant the fraction of total T cells that were SARS-CoV-2-associated. Using the MIRA data, each spike-specific TCR was mapped to the spike region that the TCR reacts to and placed in a CD4 or CD8 class. Log10-transformed breadth and depth values were compared by one-way ANOVA with Sidak's multiple comparisons tests. Held by TCRdb, this immuneACCESS table contains in-frame sequences only and omits some clones. Under half of the omission traces to an unresolved V gene where checked; the cause of the rest is unknown. Clone size and V and J calls were adopted from that table, with D and trimming inferred from the DNA. The sample has 100,000 to 150,000 clones on record, over 85% of them singletons. Of the sample, more than 4.5% is held by the ten largest clones.

CDR1 SGHNT and CDR2 YYREEE are derived from the germline V gene (reference sequence). Spanning cysteine to phenylalanine, the CDR3 consists of 13 amino acids. Here the CDR3 DNA is all that survives: 39 bases in frame from base 1. The V end gives up 8 bases and the J end 7 bases, leaving 5 bases in the junction not matched to a gene. As regards this clone: Its antigen specificity is not known. Per-base qualities were not stored, and no clone one base away is much larger.

The time point tag for this specimen amounts to: baseline before first vaccination. Samples from vaccinated people were obtained from the UK trials COV001 and COV002, which included a single-blind randomized controlled phase 2/3 trial of AZD1222 (ChAdOx1 nCoV-19) in healthy adults. Trial participant PBMC samples were collected at day 0 and day 28 after the second dose for TCRbeta chain sequencing. The TCR originated in an adult in good health. Sequences were derived from peripheral blood, sampled on day 0 of AZD1222 vaccination. Rearrangement joined TRBV5-4 to TRBJ2-1, and TRBD2 matches 11 of the central bases. The sequenced DNA is TGTGCCAGTGGGACTAGCGGTAAGAATGAGCAGTTCTTC. Translated, it reads CASGTSGKNEQFF. This CDR3, with the reference TRBV5-4 and TRBJ2-1 proteins standing in past its ends, gives the full variable domain ETGVTQSPTHLIKTRGQQVTLRCSSQSGHNTVSWYQQALGQGPQFIFQYYREEENGRGNFPPRFSGLQFPNYSSELNVNALELDDSALYLCASGTSGKNEQFFGPGTRLTVL.